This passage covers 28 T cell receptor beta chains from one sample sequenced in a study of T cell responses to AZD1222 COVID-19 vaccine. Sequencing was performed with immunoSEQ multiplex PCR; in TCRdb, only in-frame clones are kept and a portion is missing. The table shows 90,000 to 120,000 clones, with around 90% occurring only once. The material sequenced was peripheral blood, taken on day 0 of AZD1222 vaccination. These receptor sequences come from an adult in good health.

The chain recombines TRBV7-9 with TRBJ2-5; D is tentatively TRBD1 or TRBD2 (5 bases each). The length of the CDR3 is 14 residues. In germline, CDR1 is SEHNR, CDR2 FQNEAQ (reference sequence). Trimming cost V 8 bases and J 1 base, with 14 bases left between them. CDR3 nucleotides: TGTGCCAGCGGGGGTTGGGGGATCCAAGAGACCCAGTACTTC. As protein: CASGGWGIQETQYF.

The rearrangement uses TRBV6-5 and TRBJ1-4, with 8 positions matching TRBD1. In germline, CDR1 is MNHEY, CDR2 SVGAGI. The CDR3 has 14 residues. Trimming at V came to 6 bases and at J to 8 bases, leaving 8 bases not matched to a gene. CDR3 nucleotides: TGTGCCAGCAGCCATACAGGGGGAGGCGAAAAACTGTTTTTT. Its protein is CASSHTGGGEKLFF.

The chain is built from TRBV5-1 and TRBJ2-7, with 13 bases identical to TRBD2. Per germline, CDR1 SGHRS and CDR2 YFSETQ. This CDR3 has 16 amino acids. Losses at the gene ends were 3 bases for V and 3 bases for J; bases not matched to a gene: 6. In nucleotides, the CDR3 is TGCGCCAGCAGCTGGGAGACTAGCGGGGGGTACTACGAGCAGTACTTC. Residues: CASSWETSGGYYEQYF.

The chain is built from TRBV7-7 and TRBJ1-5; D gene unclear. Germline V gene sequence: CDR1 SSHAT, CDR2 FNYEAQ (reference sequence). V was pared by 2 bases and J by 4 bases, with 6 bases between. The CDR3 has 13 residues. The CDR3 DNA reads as TGTGCCAGCAGCTTATCAGTGAATCAGCCCCAGCATTTT. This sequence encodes CASSLSVNQPQHF.

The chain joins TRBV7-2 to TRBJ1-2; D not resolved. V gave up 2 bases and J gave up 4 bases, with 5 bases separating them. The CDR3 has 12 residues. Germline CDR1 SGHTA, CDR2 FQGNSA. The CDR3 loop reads CASSLQIYGYTF. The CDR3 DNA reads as TGTGCCAGCAGCTTACAAATCTATGGCTACACCTTC.

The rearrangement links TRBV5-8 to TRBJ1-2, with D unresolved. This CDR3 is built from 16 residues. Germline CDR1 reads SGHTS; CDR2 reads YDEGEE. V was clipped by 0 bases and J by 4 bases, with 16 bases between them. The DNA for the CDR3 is TGTGCCAGCAGCTTGGAGGCCGGAGGGCTCCCCTATGGCTACACCTTC. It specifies CASSLEAGGLPYGYTF.

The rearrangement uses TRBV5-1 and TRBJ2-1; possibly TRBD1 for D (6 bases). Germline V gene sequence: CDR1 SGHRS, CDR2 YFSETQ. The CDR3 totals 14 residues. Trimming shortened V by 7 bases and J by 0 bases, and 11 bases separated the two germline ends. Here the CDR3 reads CASSRGSSYNEQFF. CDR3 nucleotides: TGCGCCAGCTCAAGGGGGAGCTCCTACAATGAGCAGTTCTTC.

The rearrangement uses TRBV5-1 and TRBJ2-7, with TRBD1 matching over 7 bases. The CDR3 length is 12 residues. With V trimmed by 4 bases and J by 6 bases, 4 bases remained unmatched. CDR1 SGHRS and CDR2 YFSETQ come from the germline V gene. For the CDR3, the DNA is TGCGCCAGCAGCAAACAGGGGTTCGAGCAGTACTTC. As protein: CASSKQGFEQYF.

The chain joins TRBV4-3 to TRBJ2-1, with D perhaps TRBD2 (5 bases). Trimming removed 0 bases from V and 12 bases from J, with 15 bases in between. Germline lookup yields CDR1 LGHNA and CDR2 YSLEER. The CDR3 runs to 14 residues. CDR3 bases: TGCGCCAGCAGCCAAGACCTAGCAAGGCTGGCGCAGTTCTTC. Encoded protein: CASSQDLARLAQFF.

The CDR3 nucleotides read TGCGCCAGCAGCTTGGGGACAGGGCCGACCTATGGCTACACCTTC. It specifies CASSLGTGPTYGYTF. This chain connects TRBV5-1 to TRBJ1-2; the match to TRBD1 covers 8 bases. Germline V CDR1 and CDR2: SGHRS, YFSETQ. The CDR3 is made up of 15 amino acids. The V segment lost 0 bases and the J segment 4 bases; nucleotides outside the gene matches: 5.

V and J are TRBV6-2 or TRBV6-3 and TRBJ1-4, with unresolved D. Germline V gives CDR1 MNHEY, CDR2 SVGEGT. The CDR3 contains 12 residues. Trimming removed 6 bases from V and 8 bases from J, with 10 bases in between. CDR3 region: CASSRYGEKLFF. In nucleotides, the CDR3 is TGTGCCAGCAGCCGATACGGGGAAAAACTGTTTTTT.

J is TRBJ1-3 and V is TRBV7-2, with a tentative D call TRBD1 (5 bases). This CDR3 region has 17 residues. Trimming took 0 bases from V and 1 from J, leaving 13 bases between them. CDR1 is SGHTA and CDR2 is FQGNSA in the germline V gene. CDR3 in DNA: TGTGCCAGCAGCTTAGCGTTGCAGGCAGGGTCTGGAAACACCATATATTTT. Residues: CASSLALQAGSGNTIYF. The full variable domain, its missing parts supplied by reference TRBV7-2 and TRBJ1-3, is GAGVSQSPSNKVTEKGKDVELRCDPISGHTALYWYRQSLGQGLEFLIYFQGNSAPDKSGLPSDRFSAERTGGSVSTLTIQRTQQEDSAVYLCASSLALQAGSGNTIYFGEGSWLTVV.

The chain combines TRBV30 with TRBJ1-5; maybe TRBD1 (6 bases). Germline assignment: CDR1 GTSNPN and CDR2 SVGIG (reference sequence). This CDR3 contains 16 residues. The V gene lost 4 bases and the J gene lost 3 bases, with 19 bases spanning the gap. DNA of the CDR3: TGTGCCTGGAACTCAGGGGATCAAACAAACAATCAGCCCCAGCATTTT. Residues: CAWNSGDQTNNQPQHF.

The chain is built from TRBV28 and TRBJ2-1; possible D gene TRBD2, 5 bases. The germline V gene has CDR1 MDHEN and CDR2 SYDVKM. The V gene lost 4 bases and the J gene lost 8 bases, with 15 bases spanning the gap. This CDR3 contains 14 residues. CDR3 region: CASSSPRTGDEQFF. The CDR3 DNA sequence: TGTGCCAGCAGTTCCCCCCGGACTGGGGATGAGCAGTTCTTC.

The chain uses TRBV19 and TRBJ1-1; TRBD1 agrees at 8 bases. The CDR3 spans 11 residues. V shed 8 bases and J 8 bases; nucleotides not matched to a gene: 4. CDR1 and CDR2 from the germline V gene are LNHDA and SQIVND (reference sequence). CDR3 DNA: TGTGCCAGTCGATGGACAGGGGAAGCTTTCTTT. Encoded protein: CASRWTGEAFF.

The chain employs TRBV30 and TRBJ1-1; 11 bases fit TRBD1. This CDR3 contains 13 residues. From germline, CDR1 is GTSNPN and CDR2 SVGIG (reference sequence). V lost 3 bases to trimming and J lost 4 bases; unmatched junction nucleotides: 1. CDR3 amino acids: CAWRGTGGTEAFF. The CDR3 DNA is TGTGCCTGGAGGGGGACAGGGGGCACTGAAGCTTTCTTT.

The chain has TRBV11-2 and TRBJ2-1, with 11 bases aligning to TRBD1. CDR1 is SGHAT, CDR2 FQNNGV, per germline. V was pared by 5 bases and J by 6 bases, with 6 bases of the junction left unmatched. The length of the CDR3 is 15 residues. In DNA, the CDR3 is TGTGCCAGCAGCAGGGACAGGGGGTCCCTCAATGAGCAGTTCTTC. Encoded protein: CASSRDRGSLNEQFF. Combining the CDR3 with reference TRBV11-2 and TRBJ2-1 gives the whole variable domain EAGVAQSPRYKIIEKRQSVAFWCNPISGHATLYWYQQILGQGPKLLIQFQNNGVVDDSQLPKDRFSAERLKGVDSTLKIQPAKLEDSAVYLCASSRDRGSLNEQFFGPGTRLTVL.

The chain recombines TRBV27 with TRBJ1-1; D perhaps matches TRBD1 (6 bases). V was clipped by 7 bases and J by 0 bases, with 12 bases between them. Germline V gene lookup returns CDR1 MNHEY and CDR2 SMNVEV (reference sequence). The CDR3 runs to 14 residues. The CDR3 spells CASMYGGLNTEAFF. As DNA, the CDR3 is TGTGCCAGCATGTACGGGGGGCTGAACACTGAAGCTTTCTTT.

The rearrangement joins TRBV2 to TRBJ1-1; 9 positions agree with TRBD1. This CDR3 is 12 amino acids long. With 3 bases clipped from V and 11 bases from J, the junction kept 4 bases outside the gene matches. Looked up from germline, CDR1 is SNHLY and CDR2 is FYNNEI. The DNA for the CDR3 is TGTGCCAGCAGTGATACAGGGGGCAGGGCTTTCTTT. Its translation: CASSDTGGRAFF.

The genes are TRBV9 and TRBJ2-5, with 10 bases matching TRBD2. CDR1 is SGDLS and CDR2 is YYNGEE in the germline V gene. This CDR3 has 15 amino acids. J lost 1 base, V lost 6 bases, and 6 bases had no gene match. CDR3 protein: CASTPSGSPQETQYF. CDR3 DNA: TGTGCCAGCACCCCTAGCGGGAGCCCCCAAGAGACCCAGTACTTC.

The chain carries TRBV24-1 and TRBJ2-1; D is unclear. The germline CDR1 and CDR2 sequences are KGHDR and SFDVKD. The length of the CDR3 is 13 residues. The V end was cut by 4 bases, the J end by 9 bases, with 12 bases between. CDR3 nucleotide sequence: TGTGCCACCAGTGAAGGAAGGCTCCGTGAGCAGTTCTTC. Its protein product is CATSEGRLREQFF.

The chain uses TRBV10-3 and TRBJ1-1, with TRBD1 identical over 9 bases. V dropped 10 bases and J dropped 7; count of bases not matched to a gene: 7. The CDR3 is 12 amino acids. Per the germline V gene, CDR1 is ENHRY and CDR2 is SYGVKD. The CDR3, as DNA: TGTGCCACAACGGACAGGGGCCTTGAAGCTTTCTTT. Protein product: CATTDRGLEAFF.

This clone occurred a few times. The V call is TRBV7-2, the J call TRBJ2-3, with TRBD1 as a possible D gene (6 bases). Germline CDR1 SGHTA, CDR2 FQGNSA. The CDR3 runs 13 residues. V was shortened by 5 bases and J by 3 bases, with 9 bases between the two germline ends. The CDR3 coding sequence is TGTGCCAGCAGCCAGAGGGGGACAGATACGCAGTATTTT. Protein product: CASSQRGTDTQYF.

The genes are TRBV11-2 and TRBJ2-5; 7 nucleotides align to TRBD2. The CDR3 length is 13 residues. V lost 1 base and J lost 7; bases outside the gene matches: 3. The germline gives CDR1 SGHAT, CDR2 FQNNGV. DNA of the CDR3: TGTGCCAGCAGCTTAGTTGGCGGGGGGACCCAGTACTTC. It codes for CASSLVGGGTQYF.

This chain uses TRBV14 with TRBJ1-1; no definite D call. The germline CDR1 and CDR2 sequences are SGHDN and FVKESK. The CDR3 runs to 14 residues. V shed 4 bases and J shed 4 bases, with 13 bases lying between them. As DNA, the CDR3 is TGTGCCAGCAGCCCCACGCGCGGGTCCACTGAAGCTTTCTTT. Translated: CASSPTRGSTEAFF.

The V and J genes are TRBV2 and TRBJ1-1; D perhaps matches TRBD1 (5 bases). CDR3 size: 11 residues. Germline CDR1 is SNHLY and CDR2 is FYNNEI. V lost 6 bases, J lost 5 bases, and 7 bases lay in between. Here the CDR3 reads CASRGRTEAFF. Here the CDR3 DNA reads TGTGCCAGCAGGGGGCGAACTGAAGCTTTCTTT.

The chain's CDR3 is CASSYTVAGLAGVIGNEQFF. In nucleotides, the CDR3 is TGTGCCAGCAGCTATACGGTGGCGGGACTAGCGGGAGTCATAGGGAATGAGCAGTTCTTC. The chain joins TRBV6-2 or TRBV6-3 to TRBJ2-1; TRBD2 matches at 14 bases. Trimming cost V 6 bases and J 7 bases; bases outside gene matches: 20. Per the germline V gene, CDR1 is MNHEY and CDR2 is SVGEGT. This CDR3 contains 20 residues.

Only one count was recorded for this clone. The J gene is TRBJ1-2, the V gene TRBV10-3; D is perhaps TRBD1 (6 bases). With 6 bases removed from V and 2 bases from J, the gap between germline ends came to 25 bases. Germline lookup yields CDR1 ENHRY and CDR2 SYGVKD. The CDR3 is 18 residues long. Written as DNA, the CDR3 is TGTGCCATCAGGGGGGGAACTTTTGGGGACACCCACAACTATGGCTACACCTTC. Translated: CAIRGGTFGDTHNYGYTF.